The clone carrying this TCR beta chain turned up a few times. These data are taken from a study of regulatory T cells in long-lasting Graves disease. Germline V lookup: CDR1 SGHTA, CDR2 FQGTGA. V was pared by 5 bases and J by 0 bases, with 6 bases of the junction left unmatched. The CDR3 has 16 amino acids. Time point given: persistent/refractory GD, antithyroid drugs over 5 years with positive TRAb. Extracted RNA from PBMCs served as the source of the TCR library. Arm-PCR with iRepertoire HTBI primers amplified the CDR3 regions for these TCR beta libraries. TCRdb ran MiXCR on the multiplex PCR reads and lists one entry per CDR3 protein. The sample holds 400,000 or so distinct CDR3 sequences, roughly a quarter seen once.

This sequence joins TRBV7-3 and TRBJ2-2; 7 bases match TRBD1. The TCR originated in a female donor with Graves disease. The sample consisted of peripheral blood mononuclear cells (PBMCs), taken when the disease was refractory, from a patient treated with antithyroid drugs. In DNA form, the CDR3 reads TGTGCCAGCAGCCAAACAGGGGCCCCGAACACCGGGGAGCTGTTTTTT. Translation: CASSQTGAPNTGELFF.